A selection of T cell receptor beta chains follows, all from one sample in a study of shared clonotypes between healthy human individuals. Profiling relied on immunoSEQ multiplex PCR, and the TCRdb table lists in-frame clones only, not all of them. The table lists about 2,500,000 clones, more than 90% of them singletons, with under 0.15% in the top ten. The sample consisted of naive CD4+ T cells sorted from blood. The origin of the receptors is a man younger than 35 in good health. The CDR3 runs from the conserved cysteine through the conserved F or W. The order of the fields is J gene, D gene, V gene, clone size, CDR3 protein, CDR3 DNA. D genes are given only for firm matches. Only some rows state a clone size, as once, few, many or a class for expanded clones.

J gene: TRBJ2-2
D gene: .
V gene: TRBV30
clone size: .
CDR3 protein: CAGGAGAIGELFF
CDR3 DNA: TGTGCCGGAGGGGCAGGGGCTATCGGGGAGCTGTTTTTT

J gene: TRBJ2-2
D gene: .
V gene: TRBV18
clone size: .
CDR3 protein: CASSLSEAQGPFF
CDR3 DNA: TGTGCCAGCTCACTTTCGGAGGCGCAGGGCCCGTTTTTT

J gene: TRBJ1-6
D gene: .
V gene: TRBV6-6
clone size: .
CDR3 protein: CASSPKGREPLHF
CDR3 DNA: TGTGCCAGCAGCCCCAAGGGCAGGGAACCCCTCCACTTT

J gene: TRBJ1-2
D gene: .
V gene: TRBV6-1
clone size: .
CDR3 protein: CASSEISRPRGYGYTF
CDR3 DNA: TGTGCCAGCAGTGAAATCTCACGGCCTCGAGGCTATGGCTACACCTTC

J gene: TRBJ2-2
D gene: .
V gene: TRBV7-2
clone size: .
CDR3 protein: CASSLGVGAQNTGELFF
CDR3 DNA: TGTGCCAGCAGCCTTGGCGTGGGGGCCCAAAACACCGGGGAGCTGTTTTTT

J gene: TRBJ2-3
D gene: TRBD1
V gene: TRBV13
clone size: .
CDR3 protein: CASSLGWTGGTSSTDTQYF
CDR3 DNA: TGTGCCAGCAGCTTAGGCTGGACAGGGGGGACTTCTAGCACAGATACGCAGTATTTT

J gene: TRBJ1-6
D gene: .
V gene: TRBV18
clone size: .
CDR3 protein: CASCRGFEDNSPLHF
CDR3 DNA: TGTGCCAGCTGCAGGGGATTTGAAGATAATTCACCCCTCCACTTT

J gene: TRBJ1-1
D gene: TRBD1
V gene: TRBV10-3
clone size: few
CDR3 protein: CAISEQGTEAFF
CDR3 DNA: TGTGCCATCAGTGAACAGGGGACTGAAGCTTTCTTT

J gene: TRBJ1-4
D gene: .
V gene: TRBV7-9
clone size: .
CDR3 protein: CASSTSTGYEKLFF
CDR3 DNA: .

J gene: TRBJ2-5
D gene: TRBD2
V gene: TRBV11-3
clone size: .
CDR3 protein: CASSLSYSGGAQETQYF
CDR3 DNA: TGTGCCAGCAGCCTGAGTTATAGCGGGGGGGCCCAAGAGACCCAGTACTTC

J gene: TRBJ2-7
D gene: .
V gene: TRBV5-1
clone size: .
CDR3 protein: CASSLAGGYSYEQYF
CDR3 DNA: TGCGCCAGCAGCTTGGCTGGGGGTTACTCCTACGAGCAGTACTTC

J gene: TRBJ2-4
D gene: TRBD1
V gene: TRBV6-6
clone size: .
CDR3 protein: CASSLPQGDVQNIQYF
CDR3 DNA: TGTGCCAGCAGTCTTCCCCAGGGGGACGTCCAAAACATTCAGTACTTC

J gene: TRBJ1-4
D gene: .
V gene: TRBV7-9
clone size: .
CDR3 protein: CASSPDWRGNEKLFF
CDR3 DNA: TGTGCCAGCAGTCCGGACTGGCGAGGGAATGAAAAACTGTTTTTT

J gene: TRBJ1-1
D gene: .
V gene: TRBV14
clone size: once
CDR3 protein: CASSGALPMNTEAFF
CDR3 DNA: TGTGCCAGCAGCGGCGCCCTTCCTATGAACACTGAAGCTTTCTTT

J gene: TRBJ2-5
D gene: .
V gene: TRBV18
clone size: .
CDR3 protein: CASSYGQSETQYF
CDR3 DNA: TGTGCCAGCTCATATGGACAGTCCGAGACCCAGTACTTC

J gene: TRBJ1-1
D gene: TRBD1
V gene: TRBV5-1
clone size: few
CDR3 protein: CASSKDGAGGYTEAFF
CDR3 DNA: TGCGCCAGCAGCAAGGACGGCGCAGGGGGATACACTGAAGCTTTCTTT

J gene: TRBJ2-5
D gene: TRBD2
V gene: TRBV5-1
clone size: .
CDR3 protein: CASSLGTTSFGQETQYF
CDR3 DNA: TGCGCCAGCAGCTTAGGGACTACCAGTTTTGGACAAGAGACCCAGTACTTC

J gene: TRBJ1-6
D gene: .
V gene: TRBV6-1
clone size: .
CDR3 protein: CASSEADILHSPLHF
CDR3 DNA: TGTGCCAGCAGTGAAGCCGACATTCTGCATTCACCCCTCCACTTT

J gene: TRBJ2-3
D gene: TRBD2
V gene: TRBV10-3
clone size: .
CDR3 protein: CAIRLAGGPDTQYF
CDR3 DNA: TGTGCCATCAGGCTAGCGGGAGGGCCAGATACGCAGTATTTT

J gene: TRBJ1-2
D gene: .
V gene: TRBV4-1
clone size: .
CDR3 protein: CASSQVKAGAYGYTF
CDR3 DNA: TGCGCCAGCAGCCAAGTCAAGGCAGGGGCCTATGGCTACACCTTC

J gene: TRBJ1-1
D gene: .
V gene: TRBV10-2
clone size: .
CDR3 protein: CASSEGRYTEAFF
CDR3 DNA: TGCGCCAGCAGTGAAGGGCGCTACACTGAAGCTTTCTTT

J gene: TRBJ2-3
D gene: .
V gene: TRBV6-5
clone size: once
CDR3 protein: CASSRRTVSTDTQYF
CDR3 DNA: TGTGCCAGCAGTCGTAGGACAGTTAGCACAGATACGCAGTATTTT

J gene: TRBJ2-7
D gene: .
V gene: TRBV7-6
clone size: .
CDR3 protein: CASSSFDGAYEQYF
CDR3 DNA: TGTGCCAGCAGCTCTTTCGACGGAGCCTACGAGCAGTACTTC

J gene: TRBJ1-5
D gene: .
V gene: TRBV2
clone size: .
CDR3 protein: CASSVVELGNQPQHF
CDR3 DNA: TGTGCCAGCAGTGTGGTGGAACTGGGCAATCAGCCCCAGCATTTT

J gene: TRBJ1-6
D gene: .
V gene: TRBV7-3
clone size: .
CDR3 protein: CASSLGGWGDNSPLHF
CDR3 DNA: TGTGCCAGCAGCTTAGGCGGGTGGGGCGATAATTCACCCCTCCACTTT

J gene: TRBJ1-2
D gene: .
V gene: TRBV10-3
clone size: few
CDR3 protein: CAISEAAVKGYTF
CDR3 DNA: TGTGCCATCAGTGAGGCAGCAGTGAAGGGCTACACCTTC

J gene: TRBJ2-1
D gene: .
V gene: TRBV25-1
clone size: .
CDR3 protein: CASSELGVVGRDSEQFF
CDR3 DNA: TGTGCCAGCAGTGAATTGGGGGTCGTGGGCAGAGACAGTGAGCAGTTCTTC